A selection of T cell receptor beta chains follows, all from one sample in a study of patients and donors after allogeneic stem cell transplantation. TCRdb re-derived calls from the RT-PCR reads in MiXCR, one entry per CDR3 protein. The sample includes fewer than 500,000 distinct CDR3 sequences, about a sixth of them seen just once. Sequencing was carried out using blood, either unsorted or a sorted T cell fraction (not recorded which). The receptors here all came from a human donor who was either an allogeneic HSCT recipient or a stem cell or donor lymphocyte infusion donor (not recorded which). It is not recorded whose cells these are; they may come from a transplant donor. CDR3s include the opening cysteine and the closing phenylalanine or tryptophan. D genes are given only for firm matches. Clone size is not always given. Where it is, it says once, few, many or a class for expanded clones.

clone_size	d_call	j_call	v_call	cdr3_nt	cdr3_aa
few	.	TRBJ2-7	TRBV11-2	TGTGCCAGCAGCTTAGTACGGACGGGCGAGCAGTACTTC	CASSLVRTGEQYF
few	.	TRBJ1-2	TRBV9	TGTGCCAGCAGCGTAGGATGGGGGGACTACACCTTC	CASSVGWGDYTF
few	TRBD1	TRBJ1-1	TRBV12-3/TRBV12-4	TGTGCCAGCAGATACAGGGGGGGGAACACTGAAGCTTTCTTT	CASRYRGGNTEAFF
many	.	TRBJ1-1	TRBV10-3	TGTGCCATCAGGGAAGGACAGGAAGCTTTCTTT	CAIREGQEAFF
few	.	TRBJ2-1	TRBV10-3	TGTGCCATCGTATCCCGGGAATACAATGAGCAGTTCTTC	CAIVSREYNEQFF
few	TRBD2	TRBJ2-6	TRBV9	TGTGCCAGCAGCGCGGAGCGGGGGGGCTCTGGGGCCAACGTCCTGACTTTC	CASSAERGGSGANVLTF
many	.	TRBJ2-2	TRBV12-3/TRBV12-4	TGTGCCAGCAGTTTAGGGTTGGGGTTCGGGGAGCTGTTTTTT	CASSLGLGFGELFF
.	.	TRBJ1-2	TRBV24-1	TGTGCCACCAGTGACCAACAGGGTAACTATGGCTACACCTTC	CATSDQQGNYGYTF
few	TRBD1	TRBJ1-1	TRBV29-1	TGCAGCACCAGACAGGGAGGGAACACTGAAGCTTTCTTT	CSTRQGGNTEAFF
.	.	TRBJ2-2	TRBV23-1	TGCGCCAGCAGTCAAAAACAGGGGAACACCGGGGAGCTGTTTTTT	CASSQKQGNTGELFF
many	TRBD1	TRBJ2-1	TRBV7-9	TGTGCCAGCAGCTCCTACAGGGGGCTCTACAATGAGCAGTTCTTC	CASSSYRGLYNEQFF
few	.	TRBJ1-2	TRBV6-1	TGTGCCAGCAGTGTCGCAGTTAACTATGGCTACACCTTC	CASSVAVNYGYTF
many	.	TRBJ2-7	TRBV7-9	TGTGCCAGCAGGGGTACCTTCTTAGTGCAGTACTTC	CASRGTFLVQYF
few	.	TRBJ1-2	TRBV25-1	TGTGCCAGCAGTGCTGGGACGGGGATGGGGTATGGCTACACCTTC	CASSAGTGMGYGYTF
.	.	TRBJ2-5	TRBV6-6	TGTGCCAGCAGTTACTCTATCCAAGAGACCCAGTACTTC	CASSYSIQETQYF
few	.	TRBJ2-3	TRBV9	TGTGCCAGCAGCGTTCGACAGGAAGATACGCAGTATTTT	CASSVRQEDTQYF
.	TRBD1	TRBJ2-1	TRBV4-2	TGTGCCAGCAGCCAAGGGGACAGGGGATCCAATGAGCAGTTCTTC	CASSQGDRGSNEQFF
.	.	TRBJ2-1	TRBV4-2	TGTGCCAGCAGCCGGGGGGCGGATAATGAGCAGTTCTTC	CASSRGADNEQFF
.	.	TRBJ1-5	TRBV25-1	TGTGCCAGCTTAGTCCCCGACGTACTAAATCAGCCCCAGCATTTT	CASLVPDVLNQPQHF
.	TRBD1	TRBJ2-2	TRBV20-1	TGCAGTGCCCCCGGGACAGTCCCCGGGGAGCTGTTTTTT	CSAPGTVPGELFF
.	TRBD2	TRBJ2-7	TRBV4-2	TGTGCCAGCAGCCAGGCACCGGGACTAGGGGTCTACGAGCAGTACTTC	CASSQAPGLGVYEQYF
.	TRBD1	TRBJ1-5	TRBV6-1	TGTGCCAGCAGGTCAGGACAGGGGGTGGGTCAGCCCCAGCATTTT	CASRSGQGVGQPQHF
few	.	TRBJ2-2	TRBV7-6	TGTGCCAGCAGCCTTCACTTCGGGAGCTTCGGCGGGGAGCTGTTTTTT	CASSLHFGSFGGELFF
.	TRBD1	TRBJ1-3	TRBV20-1	TGCAGTGCTATGACAGGGACTTCTGGAAACACCATATATTTT	CSAMTGTSGNTIYF
.	TRBD1	TRBJ1-1	TRBV28	TGTGCCAGCAGTTTAGGGACAGGGGGCAGAACCACTGAAGCTTTCTTT	CASSLGTGGRTTEAFF
few	.	TRBJ1-2	TRBV7-2	TGTGCCAGCAGTCAAGGAAGGTCTGGGAGTAACTATGGCTACACCTTC	CASSQGRSGSNYGYTF
.	TRBD2	TRBJ2-3	TRBV10-3	TGTGCCAGCCGGTCTAGCGGCTCTAGCACAGATACGCAGTATTTT	CASRSSGSSTDTQYF
many	.	TRBJ2-4	TRBV5-1	TGCGCCAGCAGCTTGGGCGGTCGTGGAGGCATTCAGTACTTC	CASSLGGRGGIQYF
.	TRBD1	TRBJ2-5	TRBV4-2	TGTGCCAGCAGCCAAGGGACAGGGGGCGGAGAAGAGACCCAGTACTTC	CASSQGTGGGEETQYF
few	TRBD1	TRBJ2-5	TRBV12-3/TRBV12-4	TGTGCCAGCACCACCGGACAGGGGGGTCAGGGGACCCAGTACTTC	CASTTGQGGQGTQYF
few	TRBD1	TRBJ2-3	TRBV12-3/TRBV12-4	TGTGCCAGCAGTTTACGACAGGGAAAGACAGATACGCAGTATTTT	CASSLRQGKTDTQYF
many	TRBD1	TRBJ1-1	TRBV7-9	TGTGCCAGCAGCCCCCGACAGGGCACGGAAGCTTTCTTT	CASSPRQGTEAFF
few	TRBD1	TRBJ2-3	TRBV24-1	TGTGCCACCAGTGAGGGACAGCGCACAGATACGCAGTATTTT	CATSEGQRTDTQYF
.	TRBD2	TRBJ2-1	TRBV12-3/TRBV12-4	TGTGCCAGCACGCGGACTAGCGGGAGCTCCTACAATGAGCAGTTCTTC	CASTRTSGSSYNEQFF
many	TRBD2	TRBJ2-3	TRBV3-1	TGTGCCAGCAGCCCAGAACTTGGGACTAGCGGGGGGTTCACAGATACGCAGTATTTT	CASSPELGTSGGFTDTQYF
many	.	TRBJ2-7	TRBV12-3/TRBV12-4	TGTGCCAGCAGTTTCTCAGGAGGGTCCCCCTACGAGCAGTACTTC	CASSFSGGSPYEQYF
once	.	TRBJ2-2	TRBV25-1	TGTGCCAGCAGTCAGTCGTCCGCCGGGGAGCTGTTTTTT	CASSQSSAGELFF
few	TRBD1	TRBJ2-4	TRBV6-1	TGTGCCAGCAGAGGGACAGGGGGGTCGAACATTCAGTACTTC	CASRGTGGSNIQYF
once	.	TRBJ2-4	TRBV6-5	TGTGCCAGCACCAGGGGTAGCATTCAGTACTTC	CASTRGSIQYF
.	TRBD1	TRBJ2-5	TRBV5-1	TGCGCCAGCAGGAGGCAGGGGGCAGACCAAGAGACCCAGTACTTC	CASRRQGADQETQYF
once	.	TRBJ1-1	TRBV5-6	TGTGCCAGCAGCTTCGACCCGTTCTTGGACACTGAAGCTTTCTTT	CASSFDPFLDTEAFF